A single sample is the source of the 5 T cell receptor beta chains below, sequenced in a study of cytomegalovirus exposure and HLA in healthy donors. Primers included in the PCR were 60 Vbeta and 13 Jbeta primers. Sequenced by immunoSEQ multiplex PCR; TCRdb stores in-frame clones only, minus some. There are some 94,000 clones in the sample; about two thirds occur only once, and roughly 2.6% lies in the top ten. Sample: PBMCs. The receptor source for this set is a man aged 45-60 years in good health and CMV-seronegative.

V and J are TRBV7-8 and TRBJ2-5, with D perhaps matching TRBD1 (5 bases). The V end lost 1 base, the J end lost 0 bases, and 12 bases lay between the germline ends. The CDR3 is 16 amino acids. Germline V lookup: CDR1 SGHVS, CDR2 FQNEAQ. The CDR3 coding sequence is TGTGCCAGCAGCTTAGAACCTAGACAGTACCAAGAGACCCAGTACTTC. Protein: CASSLEPRQYQETQYF.

The chain uses TRBV7-8 and TRBJ1-5, with a tentative D call TRBD1 (6 bases). The CDR3 totals 15 residues. The V and J ends lost 3 bases and 8 bases respectively, with 17 bases between them. Looked up from germline, CDR1 is SGHVS and CDR2 is FQNEAQ. The CDR3 DNA reads TGTGCCAGCAGCTTGGGAAGGGGGTTGTGGGAGCCCCAGCATTTT. Translated: CASSLGRGLWEPQHF.

V is TRBV29-1 and J is TRBJ2-5, with a tentative D call TRBD2 (6 bases). Trimming removed 5 bases at V and 4 bases at J, with 11 bases between. CDR1 and CDR2 from the germline V gene are SQVTM and ANQGSEA. CDR3 length: 12 amino acids. CDR3 coding DNA: TGCAGCGTTTCAAGGGGAGGAGAGACCCAGTACTTC. This gives the protein CSVSRGGETQYF.

This chain links TRBV5-1 with TRBJ1-3; 9 bases are shared with TRBD1. The CDR3 runs to 15 residues. The trim removed 4 bases at V and 3 bases at J, leaving 5 bases unmatched. Germline CDR1 is SGHRS and CDR2 is YFSETQ. The CDR3 is CASSGGTGHGNTIYF. The CDR3 nucleotides are TGCGCCAGCAGCGGGGGGACAGGGCATGGAAACACCATATATTTT.

The V and J genes are TRBV28 and TRBJ1-5; D unresolved. V was shortened by 2 bases and J by 10 bases, with 12 bases between the two germline ends. The germline V gene has CDR1 MDHEN and CDR2 SYDVKM. The CDR3 is 13 residues long. DNA for the CDR3: TGTGCCAGCAGTTTAGGACGGGAGCAACCCCAGCATTTT. This translates into CASSLGREQPQHF.